These 22 T cell receptor beta chains were sequenced from one sample in a study of blood T cell repertoires in COVID-19. The table came from immunoSEQ multiplex PCR; TCRdb's copy has only in-frame clones and leaves some out. Found here are over 200,000 clones, roughly 84% of them singletons; the top ten hold roughly 30%. The sample comprised peripheral blood. The source is a man aged 40-50 years with acute or convalescent COVID-19.

About this clone itself: One junction end disagrees with the germline gene, perhaps due to a read error. The chain has TRBV19 and TRBJ1-5; TRBD1 aligns across 8 bases. The germline V gene has CDR1 LNHDA and CDR2 SQIVND (reference sequence). This CDR3 has 13 residues. The CDR3 sequence: CASSPTGQGRSRF. The CDR3 DNA reads as TGTGCCAGTAGTCCGACAGGACAGGGTCGGTCTCGTTTT.

The CDR3 bases are TGTGCCAGCAGCAATACACGGAGCGATGAGCAGTTCTTC. Translated: CASSNTRSDEQFF. V gene TRBV5-6 combines with J gene TRBJ2-1; no definite D call. Looked up from germline, CDR1 is SGHDT and CDR2 is YYEEEE. Trimming removed 4 bases at V and 8 bases at J, with 13 bases between. CDR3 length: 13 amino acids.

V and J are TRBV7-6 and TRBJ2-1, with TRBD2 matching 7 bases. Germline V gives CDR1 SGHVS, CDR2 FNYEAQ. The CDR3 runs to 14 residues. The CDR3 DNA reads TGTGCTGTGAAGAGGGAGGGACCCTACAATGAGCAGTTCTTC. Protein: CAVKREGPYNEQFF.

The chain combines TRBV7-9 with TRBJ2-7; 8 nucleotides line up with TRBD1. The CDR3 is 16 residues long. After removal of 1 base from V and 2 bases from J, the junction contained 7 bases not matched to a gene. CDR1 SEHNR and CDR2 FQNEAQ come from the germline V gene (reference sequence). This CDR3 reads CASSLEGQGGTYEQYF. Written as DNA, the CDR3 is TGTGCCAGCAGCTTAGAAGGACAGGGTGGAACCTACGAGCAGTACTTC.

CDR3 in amino acids: CASSTTWGGNEKLFF. CDR3 DNA sequence: TGTGCCAGCAGCACTACTTGGGGGGGGAATGAAAAACTGTTTTTT. The chain links TRBV7-2 to TRBJ1-4; the D gene is possibly TRBD1 (5 bases). CDR3 length equals 15 residues. Trimming pared 5 bases from V and 5 bases from J, leaving 15 bases between. Looked up from germline, CDR1 is SGHTA and CDR2 is FQGNSA.

The V call is TRBV6-5, the J call TRBJ1-4; tentatively, D is TRBD1 (5 bases). The ends were cut back, 7 bases at V and 8 bases at J, with 14 bases in the middle. This CDR3 contains 13 residues. Looked up from germline, CDR1 is MNHEY and CDR2 is SVGAGI. The CDR3: CASKVGGGEKLFF. CDR3 in DNA: TGTGCCAGCAAGGTGGGGGGAGGAGAAAAACTGTTTTTT.

This chain links TRBV2 with TRBJ1-5, with 10 bases fitting TRBD1. Germline V gene data show CDR1 as SNHLY and CDR2 as FYNNEI. This CDR3 has 16 amino acids. V lost 2 bases, J lost 3 bases, and 4 bases stayed unmatched. This CDR3 reads CASSERTGGDNQPQHF. In DNA form, the CDR3 reads TGTGCCAGCAGTGAACGGACAGGGGGGGACAATCAGCCCCAGCATTTT.

V and J are TRBV6-6 and TRBJ1-1; 8 positions match TRBD1. The V gene end was trimmed by 0 bases and the J gene end by 8 bases; junction bases not matched to a gene: 2. There are 13 residues in the CDR3. Germline lookup yields CDR1 MNHNY and CDR2 SVGAGI (reference sequence). CDR3 protein: CASSYSQGGEAFF. The CDR3 DNA follows: TGTGCCAGCAGTTACTCACAGGGGGGAGAAGCTTTCTTT.

The chain has TRBV6-2 or TRBV6-3 and TRBJ1-4; a possible D gene is TRBD1 (5 bases). V lost 2 bases to trimming and J lost 5 bases, with 9 bases between them. The CDR3 has 14 amino acids. Germline V gene lookup returns CDR1 MNHEY and CDR2 SVGEGT. The CDR3 spells CASSYLTENEKLFF. The DNA for the CDR3 is TGTGCCAGCAGTTACCTGACAGAGAATGAAAAACTGTTTTTT.

This sequence joins TRBV7-9 and TRBJ1-1; D gene uncertain. Germline V gene sequence: CDR1 SEHNR, CDR2 FQNEAQ (reference sequence). The CDR3 is 14 residues long. V dropped 7 bases and J dropped 1 base, with 13 bases sitting between them. The CDR3, as DNA: TGTGCCAGCACGTTGGTTGGCGGGAACACTGAAGCTTTCTTT. Translation: CASTLVGGNTEAFF. Full variable domain (outside the CDR3, taken from reference TRBV7-9 and TRBJ1-1): DTGVSQNPRHKITKRGQNVTFRCDPISEHNRLYWYRQTLGQGPEFLTYFQNEAQLEKSRLLSDRFSAERPKGSFSTLEIQRTEQGDSAMYLCASTLVGGNTEAFFGQGTRLTVV.

V usage is TRBV27 and J usage is TRBJ2-6, with 14 nucleotides matching TRBD2. This CDR3 is 19 amino acids long. Germline CDR1 MNHEY, CDR2 SMNVEV (reference sequence). The V and J ends lost 4 bases and 4 bases, in that order; junction bases with no gene match: 9. CDR3: CASSSGLAGVYSGANVLTF. The CDR3 coding sequence is TGTGCCAGCAGTTCGGGACTAGCGGGAGTCTATTCCGGGGCCAACGTCCTGACTTTC.

This chain uses TRBV7-9 with TRBJ2-7; 8 nucleotides agree with TRBD2. V lost 3 bases, J lost 4 bases, and 8 bases stayed unmatched. Per the germline V gene, CDR1 is SEHNR and CDR2 is FQNEAQ (reference sequence). The CDR3 is made up of 15 amino acids. CDR3 coding DNA: TGTGCCAGCAGCTTGGAGCGGGAGCTTACGTACGAGCAGTACTTC. Its translation is CASSLERELTYEQYF.

This chain links TRBV4-3 with TRBJ2-7; D call uncertain. The CDR3 has 13 amino acids. The germline gives CDR1 LGHNA, CDR2 YSLEER. The germline V and J ends were trimmed by 2 bases and 2 bases, with 7 bases remaining between them. The CDR3 coding sequence is TGCGCCAGCAGCCAAACAGTAGCCTACGAGCAGTACTTC. Its protein is CASSQTVAYEQYF.

The chain joins TRBV5-1 to TRBJ2-7; TRBD1 matches 8 bases. CDR3 length: 16 residues. The V and J ends lost 3 bases and 6 bases, in that order; junction bases with no gene match: 14. The germline V gene has CDR1 SGHRS and CDR2 YFSETQ. The CDR3 is CASSSGYTGGFGEQYF. As DNA, the CDR3 is TGCGCCAGCAGCTCGGGCTATACAGGGGGATTTGGCGAGCAGTACTTC.

The chain is built from TRBV5-4 and TRBJ1-3; the D gene is possibly TRBD1 (5 bases). The CDR3 has 13 residues. The V end was cut by 4 bases, the J end by 4 bases, with 9 bases between. Germline loops: CDR1 SGHNT, CDR2 YYREEE (reference sequence). The CDR3 region is CASSPTGGNTIYF. The CDR3 DNA is TGTGCCAGCAGCCCAACAGGAGGAAACACCATATATTTT. Supplemented by reference TRBV5-4 and TRBJ1-3, the full variable domain reads ETGVTQSPTHLIKTRGQQVTLRCSSQSGHNTVSWYQQALGQGPQFIFQYYREEENGRGNFPPRFSGLQFPNYSSELNVNALELDDSALYLCASSPTGGNTIYFGEGSWLTVV.

The chain joins TRBV7-6 to TRBJ2-7, with 8 bases fitting TRBD1. Germline loops: CDR1 SGHVS, CDR2 FNYEAQ. The CDR3 runs to 15 residues. V trimming: 3 bases; J trimming: 2 bases; junction bases outside the gene matches: 6. CDR3 sequence: CASSLGQVIPYEQYF. The CDR3 nucleotides read TGTGCCAGCAGCTTGGGACAGGTAATACCCTACGAGCAGTACTTC. Supplemented by reference TRBV7-6 and TRBJ2-7, the full variable domain reads GAGVSQSPRYKVTKRGQDVALRCDPISGHVSLYWYRQALGQGPEFLTYFNYEAQQDKSGLPNDRFSAERPEGSISTLTIQRTEQRDSAMYRCASSLGQVIPYEQYFGPGTRLTVT.

This chain links TRBV6-6 with TRBJ2-2; D is possibly TRBD1 (5 bases). CDR3 length: 13 residues. Germline CDR1 reads MNHNY; CDR2 reads SVGAGI (reference sequence). V was cut by 6 bases and J by 3 bases, with 8 bases left in between. Here the CDR3 DNA reads TGTGCCAGCAGGCCGACAGACACCGGGGAGCTGTTTTTT. It is translated as CASRPTDTGELFF.

The rearrangement links TRBV5-1 to TRBJ2-1; D unclear. V lost 1 base and J 10 bases, leaving 9 bases between the germline ends. Germline assignment: CDR1 SGHRS and CDR2 YFSETQ. The CDR3 is made up of 12 amino acids. The CDR3 DNA sequence: TGCGCCAGCAGCTTGTTCGAGACAGAGCAGTTCTTC. Its protein product is CASSLFETEQFF. The whole variable domain, remainder taken from reference TRBV5-1 and TRBJ2-1, is KAGVTQTPRYLIKTRGQQVTLSCSPISGHRSVSWYQQTPGQGLQFLFEYFSETQRNKGNFPGRFSGRQFSNSRSEMNVSTLELGDSALYLCASSLFETEQFFGPGTRLTVL.

This clone has a handful of counts. The rearrangement uses TRBV9 and TRBJ2-1; tentative D call: TRBD2 (5 bases). This CDR3 comprises 11 residues. The germline CDR1 and CDR2 sequences are SGDLS and YYNGEE. Trimming stripped 5 bases from V and 10 bases from J, with 10 bases between. The CDR3 region has the DNA TGTGCCAGCAGTATTAGCGAGGAGCAGTTCTTC. Translated: CASSISEEQFF. Using reference TRBV9 and TRBJ2-1 for the parts outside the CDR3, the full variable domain is DSGVTQTPKHLITATGQRVTLRCSPRSGDLSVYWYQQSLDQGLQFLIQYYNGEERAKGNILERFSAQQFPDLHSELNLSSLELGDSALYFCASSISEEQFFGPGTRLTVL.

This clone was picked up a small number of times. The CDR3 DNA follows: TGTGCCAGCAGCCAATCTGACAGCGGGGCTTTCTTT. Translated, it gives CASSQSDSGAFF. The rearrangement joins TRBV16 to TRBJ1-1, with D perhaps matching TRBD1 (5 bases). The CDR3 sequence is 12 residues long. Germline V gives CDR1 KGHSY, CDR2 FQNENV. The V and J ends lost 0 bases and 11 bases respectively, with 10 bases between them.

The V gene is TRBV6-6, the J gene TRBJ1-6, with 7 bases aligning to TRBD1. The V and J ends lost 6 bases and 9 bases, in that order; junction bases with no gene match: 8. Germline V CDR1 and CDR2: MNHNY, SVGAGI (reference sequence). This CDR3 comprises 14 residues. The CDR3 sequence: CASRPGQLTSPLHF. In nucleotides, the CDR3 is TGTGCCAGCAGACCGGGACAGTTGACTTCACCCCTCCACTTT.

The J gene is TRBJ1-6, the V gene TRBV5-4, with 7 bases aligning to TRBD1. The junction had 3 bases not matched to a gene; V was cut back by 3 bases and J by 3 bases. This CDR3 has 15 amino acids. Germline V CDR1 and CDR2: SGHNT, YYREEE (reference sequence). CDR3 loop: CASSSGQFYNSPLHF. The CDR3 DNA follows: TGTGCCAGCAGCTCGGGACAGTTCTATAATTCACCCCTCCACTTT.